This record looks at one TCR beta chain sequence and its context. Antigen: not known. Profiled with immunoSEQ multiplex PCR; TCRdb holds only in-frame clones, not every one. The sample includes 140,000 or so clones, roughly 90% of them seen just once. This record belongs to a study of T cell responses to AZD1222 COVID-19 vaccine. Overall study findings and caveats: At baseline, just five or six AZD1222 recipients tested seropositive. Most donors were white British, females outnumbered males, and clonal diversity was possibly underestimated. Reportedly, nearly half of unique spike TCRs recognized epitopes outside B.1.351/B.1.1.7 mutations.

V was cut by 3 bases and J by 9 bases, with 9 bases left in between. This CDR3 is 12 amino acids long. This receptor was taken from an adult who received the AZD1222 COVID-19 vaccine. The sample consisted of peripheral blood, taken 28 days after the second AZD1222 dose. This chain uses TRBV12-3 or TRBV12-4 with TRBJ2-1; D is perhaps TRBD1 or TRBD2 (5 bases each). The CDR3 reads CASSFRGSEQFF. The CDR3 nucleotides read TGTGCCAGCAGTTTCCGGGGCTCTGAGCAGTTCTTC.